These T cell receptor beta chains were read from a single sample in a study of T cell responses to AZD1222 COVID-19 vaccine. Measured with immunoSEQ multiplex PCR; TCRdb has only the in-frame clones, and not every one. Here the sample spans about 140,000 clones, around 90% being singletons. Sequenced material: peripheral blood, taken on day 0 of AZD1222 vaccination. The receptors come from an adult in good health. CDR3s include the opening cysteine and the closing phenylalanine or tryptophan. A D gene is named only where the DNA matches it firmly. Not all rows give a size; the values are once, few, many and, for expanded clones, a class.

size: .; V: TRBV6-5; J: TRBJ1-3; D: .; CDR3: CASSYGAMGGNTIYF; DNA: TGTGCCAGCAGTTATGGGGCCATGGGGGGAAACACCATATATTTT
size: once; V: TRBV24-1; J: TRBJ1-6; D: .; CDR3: CATSDLGKNNSPLHF; DNA: TGTGCCACCAGTGATTTGGGGAAAAATAATTCACCCCTCCACTTT
size: .; V: TRBV27; J: TRBJ2-5; D: .; CDR3: CASSLGGEGGTQYF; DNA: TGTGCCAGCAGTTTAGGAGGGGAGGGGGGGACCCAGTACTTC
size: .; V: TRBV6-5; J: TRBJ1-3; D: .; CDR3: CASSSGQFISGNTIYF; DNA: TGTGCCAGCAGTTCAGGACAGTTTATCTCTGGAAACACCATATATTTT
size: .; V: TRBV27; J: TRBJ2-3; D: TRBD2; CDR3: CASSPGGTSAYTQYF; DNA: TGTGCCAGCAGCCCCGGGGGGACTAGTGCTTATACGCAGTATTTT
size: .; V: TRBV5-5; J: TRBJ2-2; D: .; CDR3: CASSLVPGELFF; DNA: TGTGCCAGCAGCTTGGTCCCGGGGGAGCTGTTTTTT
size: .; V: TRBV7-9; J: TRBJ2-3; D: .; CDR3: CASSLASTDTQYF; DNA: TGTGCCAGCAGCTTAGCTAGCACAGATACGCAGTATTTT
size: .; V: TRBV9; J: TRBJ1-4; D: .; CDR3: CASSYRVATNEKLFF; DNA: TGTGCCAGCAGCTACAGGGTTGCAACTAATGAAAAACTGTTTTTT
size: .; V: TRBV6-5; J: TRBJ1-1; D: .; CDR3: CASSSRPWTGTEAFF; DNA: TGTGCCAGCAGTTCCCGACCCTGGACTGGGACTGAAGCTTTCTTT
size: .; V: TRBV9; J: TRBJ2-7; D: TRBD2; CDR3: CASSVNPLAGAVEQYF; DNA: TGTGCCAGCAGCGTAAATCCCCTAGCGGGAGCTGTCGAGCAGTACTTC
size: once; V: TRBV6-2/TRBV6-3; J: TRBJ2-7; D: .; CDR3: CASSYRTEKQYF; DNA: TGTGCCAGCAGTTACCGGACTGAAAAGCAGTACTTC
size: .; V: TRBV6-5; J: TRBJ2-3; D: TRBD2; CDR3: CASSRRTRVDTQYF; DNA: TGTGCCAGCAGCCGACGGACTAGAGTAGATACGCAGTATTTT
size: once; V: TRBV27; J: TRBJ1-4; D: .; CDR3: CASRDRATNEKLFF; DNA: TGTGCCAGCAGGGACCGTGCAACTAATGAAAAACTGTTTTTT
size: .; V: TRBV29-1; J: TRBJ2-2; D: .; CDR3: CSVRQVHTGELFF; DNA: TGCAGCGTCAGACAGGTACACACCGGGGAGCTGTTTTTT
size: .; V: TRBV2; J: TRBJ2-1; D: .; CDR3: CASSDRELYNEQFF; DNA: TGTGCCAGCAGTGACAGGGAACTCTACAATGAGCAGTTCTTC
size: .; V: TRBV4-1; J: TRBJ1-2; D: .; CDR3: CASSQGLGANYGYTF; DNA: TGCGCCAGCAGCCAAGGCCTAGGAGCTAACTATGGCTACACCTTC
size: .; V: TRBV29-1; J: TRBJ1-1; D: .; CDR3: CSVGHPNTEAFF; DNA: TGCAGCGTGGGACACCCGAACACTGAAGCTTTCTTT
size: .; V: TRBV2; J: TRBJ1-6; D: .; CDR3: CASNPVSSYNSPLHF; DNA: TGTGCCAGCAATCCGGTCAGCTCCTATAATTCACCCCTCCACTTT
size: .; V: TRBV6-1; J: TRBJ2-1; D: .; CDR3: CASSDRTPYNEQFF; DNA: TGTGCCAGCAGTGATCGGACACCGTACAATGAGCAGTTCTTC
size: .; V: TRBV28; J: TRBJ2-2; D: .; CDR3: CASRVLSAGEAGELFF; DNA: TGTGCCAGCAGGGTCCTCTCGGCGGGTGAGGCCGGGGAGCTGTTTTTT
size: .; V: TRBV24-1; J: TRBJ2-2; D: .; CDR3: CATSEGVVTGELFF; DNA: TGTGCCACCAGTGAAGGTGTTGTCACCGGGGAGCTGTTTTTT
size: .; V: TRBV5-1; J: TRBJ1-2; D: TRBD1; CDR3: CASSFETGGRGYTF; DNA: TGCGCCAGCAGCTTCGAGACAGGGGGACGGGGCTACACCTTC
size: few; V: TRBV28; J: TRBJ1-6; D: .; CDR3: CASSYTGTGNSPLHF; DNA: TGTGCCAGTTCTTATACCGGGACCGGTAATTCACCCCTCCACTTT
size: .; V: TRBV6-5; J: TRBJ1-1; D: TRBD1; CDR3: CASSYGGTAKEEAFF; DNA: TGTGCCAGCAGTTACGGGGGGACAGCCAAAGAAGAAGCTTTCTTT
size: .; V: TRBV10-2; J: TRBJ2-7; D: TRBD2; CDR3: CASSDRLAGGEQYF; DNA: TGCGCCAGCAGTGACCGTCTAGCGGGAGGCGAGCAGTACTTC
size: .; V: TRBV25-1; J: TRBJ2-1; D: TRBD1; CDR3: CASSTPGGNEQFF; DNA: TGTGCCAGCAGTACCCCAGGGGGCAATGAGCAGTTCTTC
size: .; V: TRBV7-8; J: TRBJ1-5; D: .; CDR3: CASSRGAFRGNQPQHF; DNA: TGTGCCAGCAGCCGAGGAGCTTTCCGGGGCAATCAGCCCCAGCATTTT
size: .; V: TRBV4-1; J: TRBJ2-4; D: TRBD1; CDR3: CASSQVATGAKNIQYF; DNA: TGCGCCAGCAGCCAAGTGGCTACAGGGGCTAAAAACATTCAGTACTTC
size: .; V: TRBV6-4; J: TRBJ1-6; D: .; CDR3: CASSDVRGAPLHF; DNA: TGTGCCAGCAGTGACGTCAGGGGCGCACCCCTCCACTTT
size: once; V: TRBV7-9; J: TRBJ1-1; D: .; CDR3: CASSSQPEAFF; DNA: TGTGCCAGCAGCTCACAGCCGGAAGCTTTCTTT
size: .; V: TRBV29-1; J: TRBJ1-2; D: .; CDR3: CSVAGDGYTF; DNA: TGCAGCGTTGCAGGGGATGGCTACACCTTC
size: .; V: TRBV19; J: TRBJ1-1; D: .; CDR3: CASSPDGGALENTEAFF; DNA: TGTGCCAGTAGTCCGGACGGAGGCGCCTTAGAAAACACTGAAGCTTTCTTT
size: few; V: TRBV6-5; J: TRBJ2-5; D: TRBD2; CDR3: CASSSEAGGQETQYF; DNA: TGTGCCAGCAGCTCGGAAGCGGGAGGCCAAGAGACCCAGTACTTC
size: .; V: TRBV19; J: TRBJ2-3; D: .; CDR3: CASSDQILGLLDTQYF; DNA: TGTGCCAGTTCGGACCAAATACTAGGCCTATTGGATACGCAGTATTTT
size: .; V: TRBV29-1; J: TRBJ2-1; D: TRBD1; CDR3: CSGDGQGASEQFF; DNA: TGCAGCGGGGATGGACAGGGGGCGAGTGAGCAGTTCTTC
size: .; V: TRBV6-2/TRBV6-3; J: TRBJ1-5; D: .; CDR3: CASSYWGRGTQPQHF; DNA: TGTGCCAGCAGTTATTGGGGACGGGGCACTCAGCCCCAGCATTTT
size: .; V: TRBV24-1; J: TRBJ1-2; D: .; CDR3: CATSEQGDYGYTF; DNA: TGTGCCACCAGTGAACAGGGAGACTATGGCTACACCTTC
size: .; V: TRBV7-3; J: TRBJ2-1; D: TRBD1; CDR3: CASSGQGKNEQFF; DNA: TGTGCCAGCAGTGGACAGGGTAAAAATGAGCAGTTCTTC
size: .; V: TRBV27; J: TRBJ2-3; D: .; CDR3: CASRHSDTQYF; DNA: TGTGCCAGCCGACACTCAGATACGCAGTATTTT
size: .; V: TRBV9; J: TRBJ2-7; D: .; CDR3: CASSESTGRKTYEQYF; DNA: TGTGCCAGCAGCGAATCGACTGGGAGGAAAACCTACGAGCAGTACTTC
size: .; V: TRBV10-2; J: TRBJ1-4; D: .; CDR3: CAVKDSMAAEKLFF; DNA: TGCGCCGTTAAGGACAGTATGGCCGCTGAAAAACTGTTTTTT
size: .; V: TRBV18; J: TRBJ1-4; D: .; CDR3: CASAGTTNEKLFF; DNA: TGTGCCAGTGCAGGAACAACTAATGAAAAACTGTTTTTT
size: .; V: TRBV4-3; J: TRBJ2-1; D: .; CDR3: CASSQESGNEQFF; DNA: TGCGCCAGCAGCCAAGAGTCAGGGAATGAGCAGTTCTTC
size: .; V: TRBV4-1; J: TRBJ2-7; D: .; CDR3: CASSQGASSYEQYF; DNA: TGCGCCAGCAGCCAGGGGGCATCGTCCTACGAGCAGTACTTC
size: once; V: TRBV6-5; J: TRBJ1-4; D: TRBD1; CDR3: CASSSGQGPEKLFF; DNA: TGTGCCAGCAGTTCGGGACAGGGTCCAGAAAAACTGTTTTTT
size: .; V: TRBV6-5; J: TRBJ1-2; D: .; CDR3: CASRPTGGYGYTF; DNA: TGTGCCAGCAGACCGACTGGGGGCTATGGCTACACCTTC
size: .; V: TRBV11-2; J: TRBJ2-5; D: .; CDR3: CASSSRLPGGETQYF; DNA: TGTGCCAGCAGCTCGCGACTACCAGGGGGGGAGACCCAGTACTTC
size: few; V: TRBV2; J: TRBJ2-3; D: TRBD2; CDR3: CASTREEADTQYF; DNA: TGTGCCAGCACGCGGGAGGAGGCAGATACGCAGTATTTT
size: .; V: TRBV3-1/TRBV3-2; J: TRBJ1-5; D: .; CDR3: CASSQDLLQTYSNQPQHF; DNA: TGTGCCAGCAGCCAAGATCTTTTACAGACCTATAGCAATCAGCCCCAGCATTTT
size: .; V: TRBV3-1/TRBV3-2; J: TRBJ2-2; D: .; CDR3: CASSLGTLGWGELFF; DNA: TGTGCCAGCAGCCTTGGGACCTTGGGCTGGGGGGAGCTGTTTTTT
size: few; V: TRBV10-3; J: TRBJ2-3; D: TRBD2; CDR3: CAISESKSGASTDTQYF; DNA: TGTGCCATCAGTGAGTCGAAGAGCGGGGCGAGCACAGATACGCAGTATTTT
size: .; V: TRBV4-2; J: TRBJ1-5; D: .; CDR3: CASSQGPSGPVSQHF; DNA: TGTGCCAGCAGCCAAGGACCCTCTGGGCCTGTATCCCAGCATTTT
size: .; V: TRBV15; J: TRBJ2-4; D: TRBD2; CDR3: CATSLREDIQYF; DNA: TGTGCCACCAGCCTCCGGGAGGACATTCAGTACTTC